The T cell receptor (beta chain) under discussion was sequenced for a study of cytomegalovirus exposure and HLA in healthy donors. From germline, CDR1 is MNHNS and CDR2 SASEGT. The CDR3 loop spans 15 amino acids. With 1 base clipped from V and 2 bases from J, the junction kept 5 bases outside the gene matches. For this clone: Its specificity is not known.

Primers: 60 Vbeta forward and 13 Jbeta reverse. Here immunoSEQ multiplex PCR was the method, and the copy in TCRdb shows in-frame clones only, minus some. This sample lists tens of thousands of clones; its ten largest clones have 3.4%. Whole-study findings and limits: The only immune exposure information that was available was CMV serostatus.

The chain carries TRBV6-1 and TRBJ2-7; TRBD1 matches 7 bases. The sample taken for sequencing was PBMCs. This TCR was sampled from a woman aged 40 to 50 in good health and CMV-seropositive. CDR3 sequence: CASSEGQGLPYEQYF. CDR3 nucleotides: TGTGCCAGCAGTGAAGGACAGGGCTTACCCTACGAGCAGTACTTC.